This T cell receptor (beta chain) is from a study of blood T cell repertoires in COVID-19. Across the study: The United States, Italy and Spain provided the acute and convalescent COVID-19 samples. In each case, the material was cDNA or gDNA derived from T cells, B-cell-depleted T cells, or PBMCs.

In the study's own analysis: Researchers report that nucleated cell counts were estimated from reference gene primer amplification. Here immunoSEQ multiplex PCR was the method, and the copy in TCRdb shows in-frame clones only, minus some. V and J calls and clone size come straight from that table; D and trimming were deduced from the DNA. The sample carries under 300,000 clones, about 83% recorded once. Germline V gene lookup returns CDR1 LGHNT and CDR2 FRNRAP. Unmatched junction bases numbered 7, after V lost 6 bases and J lost 3 bases. The CDR3 totals 15 residues. This clone was seen once. The sequence was collected from a man in his forties or fifties with acute or convalescent COVID-19. The chain links TRBV12-5 to TRBJ1-3; 8 bases fit TRBD1. The source material was peripheral blood. The CDR3 DNA is TGTGCTAGTGGCAAAGGACAGGGAGGTGGAAACACCATATATTTT. As protein: CASGKGQGGGNTIYF.